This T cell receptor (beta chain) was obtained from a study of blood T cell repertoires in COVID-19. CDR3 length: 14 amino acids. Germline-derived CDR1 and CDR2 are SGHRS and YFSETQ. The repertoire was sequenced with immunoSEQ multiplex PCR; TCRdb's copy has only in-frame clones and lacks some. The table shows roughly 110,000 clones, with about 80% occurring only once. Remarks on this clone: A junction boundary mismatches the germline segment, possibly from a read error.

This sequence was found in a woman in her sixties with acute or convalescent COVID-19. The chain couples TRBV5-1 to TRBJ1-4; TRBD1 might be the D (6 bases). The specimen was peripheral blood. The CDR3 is CASSQGTTNEKLFF. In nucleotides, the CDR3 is TGCGCCAGCAGCCAAGGGACAACAAATGAAAAACTGTTTTTT.